Given below is one T cell receptor (beta chain) in context. Trimming cost V 1 base and J 8 bases, with 12 bases left between them. In germline, CDR1 is ENHRY, CDR2 SYGVKD. The CDR3 sequence is 15 residues long. These data are taken from a study of preoperative IRX-2 immunotherapy in early breast cancer. Treatment specified: preoperative locoregional IRX-2 cytokine immunotherapy. This phase Ib study tested locoregional IRX-2 cytokine immunotherapy given before surgery. The protocol was immunoSEQ multiplex PCR, while the TCRdb copy is restricted to in-frame clones and leaves out a portion. The sample includes about 98,000 clones, roughly 88% of them seen just once.

Sample: tumor tissue, taken after IRX-2 immunotherapy. The rearrangement joins TRBV10-3 to TRBJ1-6, with a possible D match to TRBD1 (5 bases). The receptor was derived from a human donor with breast cancer. The CDR3 region is CAISEFGRGDSPLHF. CDR3 in DNA: TGTGCCATCAGTGAGTTTGGACGGGGGGATTCACCCCTCCACTTT.